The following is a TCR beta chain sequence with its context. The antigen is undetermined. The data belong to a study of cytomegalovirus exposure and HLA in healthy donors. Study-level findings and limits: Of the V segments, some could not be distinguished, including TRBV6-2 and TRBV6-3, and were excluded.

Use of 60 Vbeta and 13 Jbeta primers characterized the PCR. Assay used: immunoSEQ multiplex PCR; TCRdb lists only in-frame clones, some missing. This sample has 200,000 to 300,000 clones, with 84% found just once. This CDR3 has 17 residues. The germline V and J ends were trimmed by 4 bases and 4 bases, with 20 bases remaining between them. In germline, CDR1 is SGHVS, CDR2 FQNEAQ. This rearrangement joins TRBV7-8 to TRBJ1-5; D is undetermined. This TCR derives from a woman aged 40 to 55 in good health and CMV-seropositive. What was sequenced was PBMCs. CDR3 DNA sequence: TGTGCCAGCAGCTCGCGAGGAGGGTTTGAATTTAATCAGCCCCAGCATTTT. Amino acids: CASSSRGGFEFNQPQHF. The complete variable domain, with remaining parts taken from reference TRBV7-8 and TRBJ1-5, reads GAGVSQSPRYKVAKRGQDVALRCDPISGHVSLFWYQQALGQGPEFLTYFQNEAQLDKSGLPSDRFFAERPEGSVSTLKIQRTQQEDSAVYLCASSSRGGFEFNQPQHFGDGTRLSIL.